A selection of T cell receptor beta chains follows, all from one sample in a study of T cell repertoires in cytomegalovirus infection. MiXCR, run by TCRdb on the reads, gives a single entry per CDR3 protein. The table has around 180,000 distinct CDR3 sequences, under 30% seen once. The specimen was PBMCs. Receptors were obtained from a human donor in good health (CMV status not recorded). Some clones in this sample may be carry-over from other donors' samples. Both conserved end residues are part of each CDR3. The D gene is left open where the match is weak. Clone size is shown for a subset of rows, as once, few, many or a class of expanded clone.

CDR3 DNA: TGCGCCAGCAGTGAAGCCAGCGGGGTGAACACCGGGGAGCTGTTTTTT
CDR3 protein: CASSEASGVNTGELFF
V gene: TRBV10-2
D gene: TRBD2
clone size: -
J gene: TRBJ2-2

CDR3 DNA: TGTGCCAGCAGACCCCCAGAAGTCACAGATACGCAGTATTTT
CDR3 protein: CASRPPEVTDTQYF
V gene: TRBV12-3/TRBV12-4
D gene: -
clone size: -
J gene: TRBJ2-3

CDR3 DNA: TGTGCCAGCAGCTTAATCATGGCAGGGGATCAGCCCCAGCATTTT
CDR3 protein: CASSLIMAGDQPQHF
V gene: TRBV7-2
D gene: -
clone size: -
J gene: TRBJ1-5

CDR3 DNA: TGTGCCAGCAGTGATGTCCAACACACTGAAGCTTTCTTT
CDR3 protein: CASSDVQHTEAFF
V gene: TRBV2
D gene: -
clone size: -
J gene: TRBJ1-1

CDR3 DNA: TGTGCCAGCAGTGATTTAGCGGGGGGTTACAATGAGCAGTTCTTC
CDR3 protein: CASSDLAGGYNEQFF
V gene: TRBV6-1
D gene: TRBD2
clone size: few
J gene: TRBJ2-1

CDR3 DNA: TGCGCCAGCAGCTTGGCAGTAACAGGGGGCGCGATGGACACTGAAGCTTTCTTT
CDR3 protein: CASSLAVTGGAMDTEAFF
V gene: TRBV5-1
D gene: TRBD1
clone size: few
J gene: TRBJ1-1

CDR3 DNA: TGTGCCAGCAGTGAAGATGTTCCGAGGACCTTC
CDR3 protein: CASSEDVPRTF
V gene: TRBV6-1
D gene: -
clone size: few
J gene: TRBJ1-2

CDR3 DNA: TGTGCCAGCAGTGCCACAGGGGGCCAAGAGACCCAGTACTTC
CDR3 protein: CASSATGGQETQYF
V gene: TRBV12-3/TRBV12-4
D gene: TRBD1
clone size: -
J gene: TRBJ2-5

CDR3 DNA: TGTGCCAGCAGTTTAGCGACCTCAGCCGGACCCTTGGATTCACCCCTCCACTTT
CDR3 protein: CASSLATSAGPLDSPLHF
V gene: TRBV12-3/TRBV12-4
D gene: -
clone size: few
J gene: TRBJ1-6

CDR3 DNA: TGCAGCGTTGCTCCGTCGAGCTCTGGAAACACCATATATTTT
CDR3 protein: CSVAPSSSGNTIYF
V gene: TRBV29-1
D gene: -
clone size: -
J gene: TRBJ1-3